A selection of T cell receptor beta chains follows, all from one sample in a study of T cell changes during pregnancy in multiple sclerosis. Here immunoSEQ multiplex PCR was the method, and the copy in TCRdb shows in-frame clones only, minus some. Of about 59,000 clones in the sample, around 89% were seen once. Sequencing used peripheral blood, obtained in the first trimester of pregnancy. The receptors originated from a female donor in good health, enrolled as a control in a pregnancy study. The CDR3 runs from the conserved cysteine through the conserved F or W. Fields, in order: CDR3 length, V gene, J gene, clone size, D gene, CDR3 protein, CDR3 DNA. The D gene is left open where the match is weak. Some rows have no size entry. The others give once, few or many, or a class for an expanded clone.

>14|TRBV30|TRBJ1-6|NA|NA
CAWQSRAWDSPLHF
TGTGCCTGGCAGTCGAGGGCATGGGATTCACCCCTCCACTTT
>15|TRBV7-9|TRBJ2-3|NA|NA
CASSPQGSFTDTQYF
TGTGCCAGCAGCCCGCAGGGTTCCTTCACAGATACGCAGTATTTT
>17|TRBV7-2|TRBJ2-7|NA|TRBD2
CASSLVLAGGRSYEQYF
TGTGCCAGCAGCTTAGTCCTAGCGGGGGGGCGATCCTACGAGCAGTACTTC
>11|TRBV19|TRBJ2-1|NA|NA
CASSLGPEQFF
TGTGCCAGTAGTCTTGGGCCAGAGCAGTTCTTC
>15|TRBV6-4|TRBJ2-5|NA|TRBD2
CASSALAGGQETQYF
TGTGCCAGCAGTGCCCTAGCGGGGGGGCAAGAGACCCAGTACTTC
>19|TRBV27|TRBJ2-1|NA|TRBD2
CASSFGAGGPLLEHNEQFF
TGTGCCAGCAGTTTCGGAGCGGGGGGGCCATTATTAGAACACAATGAGCAGTTCTTC
>14|TRBV11-2|TRBJ1-1|NA|NA
CASRAGSGNTEAFF
TGTGCCAGCAGGGCCGGGAGCGGGAACACTGAAGCTTTCTTT
>15|TRBV11-3|TRBJ2-6|NA|TRBD2
CASSSGGTGANVLTF
TGTGCCAGCAGCTCGGGAGGGACAGGGGCCAACGTCCTGACTTTC
>16|TRBV7-8|TRBJ2-7|NA|TRBD1
CASSPTGTGSSYEQYF
TGTGCCAGCAGCCCAACCGGGACAGGGTCCTCCTACGAGCAGTACTTC
>12|TRBV27|TRBJ1-4|NA|NA
CASRGGVEKLFF
TGTGCCAGCAGGGGAGGGGTAGAAAAACTGTTTTTT
>14|TRBV7-3|TRBJ2-7|NA|TRBD1
CASSPSTGSYEQYF
TGTGCCAGCAGCCCCTCGACAGGGTCCTACGAGCAGTACTTC
>14|TRBV7-9|TRBJ2-1|NA|NA
CASSLSFGSGEQFF
TGTGCCAGCAGCTTATCATTCGGGTCGGGTGAGCAGTTCTTC
>18|TRBV19|TRBJ2-3|NA|TRBD2
CATNPSLAGPRGTDTQYF
TGTGCCACTAACCCCAGTCTAGCGGGGCCTAGGGGCACAGATACGCAGTATTTT
>14|TRBV6-1|TRBJ1-1|once|NA
CASTGQVVNTEAFF
TGTGCCAGCACAGGCCAGGTCGTGAACACTGAAGCTTTCTTT
>15|TRBV4-1|TRBJ2-7|NA|TRBD1
CASSRTGTGLREQYF
TGCGCCAGCAGCCGAACCGGGACAGGGTTGCGCGAGCAGTACTTC
>12|TRBV29-1|TRBJ1-2|NA|NA
CSVEVGGGGYTF
TGCAGCGTTGAAGTGGGGGGAGGGGGCTACACCTTC
>14|TRBV5-1|TRBJ1-1|NA|NA
CASRPTTGNTEAFF
TGCGCCAGCAGGCCTACCACAGGGAACACTGAAGCTTTCTTT
>15|TRBV6-6|TRBJ2-2|NA|NA
CASSYLSRNTGELFF
TGTGCCAGCAGTTACTTGAGTCGAAACACCGGGGAGCTGTTTTTT
>17|TRBV30|TRBJ2-3|NA|TRBD2
CAWSYGSGGSSTDTQYF
TGTGCCTGGAGTTATGGTAGCGGGGGATCTAGCACAGATACGCAGTATTTT
>16|TRBV18|TRBJ1-2|few|TRBD1
CASSPRSGQGEDGYTF
TGTGCCAGCTCACCACGTTCGGGACAGGGGGAGGATGGCTACACCTTC
>12|TRBV6-1|TRBJ2-2|NA|NA
CASSARGGELFF
TGTGCCAGCAGCGCACGGGGCGGGGAGCTGTTTTTT
>14|TRBV18|TRBJ2-6|once|NA
CASSLDSGANVLTF
TGTGCCAGCTCATTAGACTCTGGGGCCAACGTCCTGACTTTC
>13|TRBV5-4|TRBJ1-3|NA|NA
CATQRQKENTIYF
TGTGCTACCCAGAGACAGAAGGAAAACACCATATATTTT
>12|TRBV6-6|TRBJ2-1|NA|NA
CASALAANEQFF
TGTGCCAGCGCACTAGCTGCCAATGAGCAGTTCTTC
>18|TRBV5-1|TRBJ2-3|NA|TRBD1
CASSRGQGASLSTDTQYF
TGCGCCAGCAGCCGTGGACAGGGGGCGTCCCTAAGCACAGATACGCAGTATTTT
>14|TRBV19|TRBJ1-1|few|TRBD1
CASKEGAELTEAFF
TGTGCCAGTAAAGAGGGGGCCGAGTTGACTGAAGCTTTCTTT
>15|TRBV2|TRBJ1-1|few|TRBD1
CASSGRDSMNTEAFF
TGTGCCAGCAGTGGCCGGGACAGCATGAACACTGAAGCTTTCTTT
>14|TRBV5-4|TRBJ1-2|NA|TRBD1
CASSGRQGSYGYTF
TGTGCCAGCAGCGGCCGACAGGGAAGCTATGGCTACACCTTC
>19|TRBV4-2|TRBJ2-7|once|TRBD2
CASSQDRVGPSGGSYEQYF
TGTGCCAGCAGCCAAGATCGGGTGGGGCCTAGCGGGGGGTCCTACGAGCAGTACTTC
>14|TRBV7-9|TRBJ2-4|NA|NA
CASSPSTSKNIQYF
TGTGCCAGCAGCCCAAGCACCTCCAAAAACATTCAGTACTTC
>13|TRBV30|TRBJ2-1|NA|NA
CAFAPAGAFEQFF
TGTGCCTTTGCTCCGGCGGGGGCTTTTGAGCAGTTCTTC
>12|TRBV4-2|TRBJ1-5|NA|NA
CASSREDQPQHF
TGTGCCAGCAGCCGGGAGGACCAGCCCCAGCATTTT
>13|TRBV6-5|TRBJ2-1|NA|NA
CASSSQVYNEQFF
TGTGCCAGCAGTTCACAGGTCTACAATGAGCAGTTCTTC
>12|TRBV29-1|TRBJ2-1|NA|TRBD1
CSVQQGTREQFF
TGCAGCGTTCAACAGGGGACGCGTGAGCAGTTCTTC
>14|TRBV5-4|TRBJ1-2|once|TRBD1
CASSLAGQRYGYTF
TGTGCCAGCAGCTTGGCGGGACAGAGGTATGGCTACACCTTC
>16|TRBV5-1|TRBJ2-3|NA|TRBD2
CASSLEGLAATDTQYF
TGCGCCAGCAGCTTGGAGGGTCTAGCGGCCACAGATACGCAGTATTTT
>13|TRBV19|TRBJ2-1|NA|NA
CASSIGSYNEQFF
TGTGCCAGTAGTATTGGTAGCTACAATGAGCAGTTCTTC
>17|TRBV7-8|TRBJ1-3|NA|NA
CASSPLGSGVLGNTIYF
TGTGCCAGCAGCCCTTTGGGGTCAGGGGTGCTTGGAAACACCATATATTTT
>14|TRBV7-9|TRBJ1-1|NA|NA
CASSPTTRGTEAFF
TGTGCCAGCAGCCCTACAACCAGGGGCACTGAAGCTTTCTTT
>15|TRBV4-3|TRBJ2-7|NA|NA
CASSQDTGLSYEQYF
TGCGCCAGCAGCCAAGATACAGGGTTGTCCTACGAGCAGTACTTC
>17|TRBV5-1|TRBJ2-1|NA|TRBD2
CASSWAGLAGPYNEQFF
TGCGCCAGCAGCTGGGCGGGACTAGCGGGGCCTTACAATGAGCAGTTCTTC
>15|TRBV9|TRBJ1-6|NA|NA
CASSVVGGENSPLHF
TGTGCCAGCAGCGTAGTGGGGGGAGAGAATTCACCCCTCCACTTT
>14|TRBV6-1|TRBJ2-3|once|NA
CASSLLAWADTQYF
TGTGCCAGCAGTCTACTAGCTTGGGCAGATACGCAGTATTTT
>15|TRBV5-5|TRBJ2-1|NA|TRBD1
CASSLDVQGIGEQFF
TGTGCCAGCAGCTTGGATGTACAGGGGATTGGCGAGCAGTTCTTC
>13|TRBV7-2|TRBJ2-3|NA|NA
CASSSPRTDTQYF
TGTGCCAGCAGCTCCCCTAGGACAGATACGCAGTATTTT
>13|TRBV18|TRBJ2-1|NA|TRBD1
CASSSGQINEQFF
TGTGCCAGCTCGTCGGGACAGATTAATGAGCAGTTCTTC
>15|TRBV6-1|TRBJ1-1|many|TRBD1
CASSEGTGMNTEAFF
TGTGCCAGCAGTGAAGGGACAGGGATGAACACTGAAGCTTTCTTT
>13|TRBV30|TRBJ1-4|NA|TRBD1
CAWGTGAAEKLFF
TGTGCCTGGGGAACAGGGGCAGCTGAAAAACTGTTTTTT
>13|TRBV4-3|TRBJ2-7|NA|NA
CASSHFKGYEQYF
TGCGCCAGCAGCCATTTTAAGGGGTACGAGCAGTACTTC
>14|TRBV14|TRBJ1-5|NA|NA
CASSGAGKNQPQHF
TGTGCCAGCAGCGGAGCAGGGAAGAATCAGCCCCAGCATTTT
>16|TRBV4-3|TRBJ1-5|NA|TRBD1
CASSQLGQGEDQPQHF
TGCGCCAGCAGCCAATTGGGACAGGGGGAGGACCAGCCCCAGCATTTT
>16|TRBV27|TRBJ1-5|NA|TRBD1
CASSPGTGDSNQPQHF
TGTGCCAGCAGTCCCGGGACAGGGGATAGCAATCAGCCCCAGCATTTT
>15|TRBV7-8|TRBJ1-1|NA|NA
CASSLGPGLRNEAFF
TGTGCCAGCAGCTTAGGTCCGGGACTTAGGAATGAAGCTTTCTTT
>11|TRBV20-1|TRBJ2-3|once|NA
CSARYLNTQYF
TGCAGTGCTCGCTACTTGAATACGCAGTATTTT
>15|TRBV7-3|TRBJ2-1|NA|TRBD1
CASSLDRGSYNEQFF
TGTGCCAGCAGCTTGGACAGGGGCTCCTACAATGAGCAGTTCTTC
>16|TRBV7-9|TRBJ1-2|NA|TRBD1
CASSPVNRGQVYGYTF
TGTGCCAGCAGCCCAGTTAACAGGGGTCAGGTCTATGGCTACACCTTC
>13|TRBV15|TRBJ2-1|NA|NA
CAAGEVRGNEQFF
TGTGCCGCGGGAGAGGTCAGGGGAAATGAGCAGTTCTTC
>16|TRBV4-1|TRBJ1-5|NA|NA
CASSQDIGRRGQPQHF
TGCGCCAGCAGCCAAGATATAGGACGACGAGGGCAGCCCCAGCATTTT
>15|TRBV11-1|TRBJ2-4|NA|NA
CASSPTALAKNIQYF
TGTGCCAGCAGCCCCACAGCTTTAGCCAAAAACATTCAGTACTTC
>17|TRBV9|TRBJ2-5|NA|TRBD2
CASSPQGSGGEKETQYF
TGTGCCAGCAGCCCCCAAGGAAGCGGGGGAGAAAAAGAGACCCAGTACTTC